The rows below give T cell receptor beta chains drawn from one sample of a study of blood T cell repertoires in COVID-19. Libraries were prepared by immunoSEQ multiplex PCR; TCRdb keeps only in-frame clonotypes and omits some of them. The sample has some 110,000 clones; over 70% are singletons. Sequenced sample: peripheral blood. These TCRs come from a woman aged 70-85 years with acute or convalescent COVID-19. Each CDR3 is given with its conserved first and last residue. The D gene is left open where the match is weak. Clone size is not always given. Where it is, it says once, few, many or a class for expanded clones.

d_gene,abundance,v_gene,j_gene,CDR3nt,CDR3aa
-,-,TRBV2,TRBJ2-7,TGTGCCAGCAGTGTCGCACCGCCTATCGAGCAGTACTTC,CASSVAPPIEQYF
-,once,TRBV27,TRBJ2-2,TGTGCCAGCAGTTTAATCTCACATAACACCGGGGAGCTGTTTTTT,CASSLISHNTGELFF
-,-,TRBV7-9,TRBJ1-2,TGTGCCAGCAGCTTTCGCCGGGACACCGGAGAAGAAAACTATGGCTACACCTTC,CASSFRRDTGEENYGYTF
-,-,TRBV27,TRBJ1-2,TGTGCCAGCAGTAAAACTACAGGGCCTTATGGCTACACCTTC,CASSKTTGPYGYTF
-,-,TRBV14,TRBJ2-1,TGTGCCAGCAGCCGCCTGACTAGGGGCAATGAGCAGTTCTTC,CASSRLTRGNEQFF
TRBD1,-,TRBV19,TRBJ1-1,TGTGCCAGTAGTGCCCAGGACAGGGGTTACGCTTTCTTT,CASSAQDRGYAFF
-,-,TRBV28,TRBJ2-7,TGTGCCAGCAGCCCCACGAGGGGGTCCTACGAGCAGTACTTC,CASSPTRGSYEQYF
TRBD1,-,TRBV24-1,TRBJ2-2,TGTGCCACCAGTGATCCCGGGACAGCGAACACCGGGGAGCTGTTTTTT,CATSDPGTANTGELFF
TRBD1,-,TRBV6-5,TRBJ1-1,TGTGCCAGCAGCCCCTTGGACAGGGGCACTGAAGCTTTCTTT,CASSPLDRGTEAFF
TRBD2,-,TRBV29-1,TRBJ2-1,TGCAGCGTTGAACCCGGGACTAGCGGTTACAATGAGCAGTTCTTC,CSVEPGTSGYNEQFF
-,-,TRBV14,TRBJ1-4,TGTGCCAGCAGCCCCTCCACTGGGGGCTATCGAGAAAAACTGTTTTTT,CASSPSTGGYREKLFF
-,-,TRBV5-1,TRBJ2-1,TGCGCCAGCAGCTTGCCCGGTGTCAATGAGCAGTTCTTC,CASSLPGVNEQFF
-,-,TRBV9,TRBJ1-2,TGTGCCAGCAGCGCGGATCCGGGTCCTAACTATGGCTACACCTTC,CASSADPGPNYGYTF
-,-,TRBV3-1/TRBV3-2,TRBJ2-3,TGTGCCAGCAGCCAAGCTACTAGCACAGATACGCAGTATTTT,CASSQATSTDTQYF
TRBD2,-,TRBV11-3,TRBJ2-1,TGTGCCAGCAGCTCTAACTTAGCGGGAGGTCTCACTGAGCAGTTCTTC,CASSSNLAGGLTEQFF
-,few,TRBV2,TRBJ1-1,TGTGCCAGCACCAGCCCCCAGGGGAACACTGAAGCTTTCTTT,CASTSPQGNTEAFF
-,once,TRBV5-1,TRBJ2-3,TGCGCCAGCCGCCCCCAGGGCAGCACAGATACGCAGTATTTT,CASRPQGSTDTQYF
TRBD1,-,TRBV3-1/TRBV3-2,TRBJ1-1,TGTGCCAGCAGCCAAGAAGGCAGCAGGGGGTCCACTGAAGCTTTCTTT,CASSQEGSRGSTEAFF
-,-,TRBV14,TRBJ2-7,TGTGCCAGCAGCGGGCTCAACTCCTACGAGCAGTACTTC,CASSGLNSYEQYF
TRBD2,-,TRBV6-4,TRBJ2-3,TGTGCCAGCAGCCATCCGGGGACTAGCGGCACAGATACGCAGTATTTT,CASSHPGTSGTDTQYF
TRBD2,-,TRBV5-4,TRBJ2-3,TGTGCCAGCAGCTTAGCGGGGGGGCGGAATACGCAGTATTTT,CASSLAGGRNTQYF
-,few,TRBV5-1,TRBJ1-1,TGCGCCAGCAGCTTGGAACAGCTTGGTGAAGCTTTCTTT,CASSLEQLGEAFF
-,-,TRBV19,TRBJ1-2,TGTGCCAGTAGTATGCGCGGAGGGTTCGGCTACACCTTC,CASSMRGGFGYTF
-,once,TRBV24-1,TRBJ1-5,TGTGCCACCAGTGATTCGACAGTAAGGTATCAGCCCCAGCATTTT,CATSDSTVRYQPQHF
-,-,TRBV10-3,TRBJ2-7,TGTGCCATCGGCTCCCCGCGGGGATACGAGCAGTACTTC,CAIGSPRGYEQYF
-,-,TRBV6-5,TRBJ1-1,TGTGCCAGCAGTTACGTGAGCAGGGACACTGAAGCTTTCTTT,CASSYVSRDTEAFF
-,-,TRBV5-4,TRBJ1-2,TGTGCCAGCAGCCCGCGGGGCACAGACTATGGCTACACCTTC,CASSPRGTDYGYTF
-,once,TRBV3-1/TRBV3-2,TRBJ1-6,TGTGCCAGCAGCCAAGTGGGAGCGAATTCACCCCTCCACTTT,CASSQVGANSPLHF
-,-,TRBV10-1,TRBJ2-3,TGCGCCAGCAGTGAATATCCTAGCACAGATACGCAGTATTTT,CASSEYPSTDTQYF